Shown below are 20 T cell receptor beta chains from a single sample sequenced in a study of T cell responses to AZD1222 COVID-19 vaccine. Profiled with immunoSEQ multiplex PCR; TCRdb holds only in-frame clones, not every one. The sample consists of about 180,000 clones, approximately 86% of them appearing once. Sequenced material: peripheral blood, taken on day 0 of AZD1222 vaccination. These receptors all come from an adult in good health.

The gene calls are TRBV10-2 and TRBJ2-3; perhaps TRBD2 as D (5 bases). Trimming took off 6 bases at V and 3 bases at J, with 13 bases between the two ends. The CDR3 covers 14 residues. In germline, CDR1 is WSHSY, CDR2 SAAADI. The CDR3 coding sequence is TGCGCCAGCAGAATAGAAACGGGGACAGATACGCAGTATTTT. Protein product: CASRIETGTDTQYF.

This clone has just a few counts. The gene calls are TRBV7-9 and TRBJ2-7; D may correspond to TRBD1 or TRBD2 (5 bases each). The length of the CDR3 is 14 residues. Deletions cut 2 bases from V and 2 bases from J, with 10 bases between. The germline gives CDR1 SEHNR, CDR2 FQNEAQ (reference sequence). This CDR3 reads CASSLNRDPYEQYF. Here the CDR3 DNA reads TGTGCCAGCAGCTTAAACCGGGACCCCTACGAGCAGTACTTC.

J is TRBJ2-5 and V is TRBV7-7; TRBD1 matches at 10 bases. The J segment lost 5 bases and the V segment lost 5 bases, leaving 8 bases of the junction unmatched. The CDR3 contains 15 residues. Germline V gene sequence: CDR1 SSHAT, CDR2 FNYEAQ (reference sequence). The CDR3 DNA sequence: TGTGCCAGCAGCGCGGGACAGGGGATGCGGGAGACCCAGTACTTC. It is translated as CASSAGQGMRETQYF.

The rearrangement joins TRBV27 to TRBJ2-7; maybe TRBD1 (6 bases). The germline V gene has CDR1 MNHEY and CDR2 SMNVEV (reference sequence). The CDR3 contains 15 residues. Trimming took 3 bases from V and 0 from J, leaving 12 bases between them. CDR3: CASSFTGSSSYEQYF. CDR3 in DNA: TGTGCCAGCAGTTTTACAGGGAGTAGCTCCTACGAGCAGTACTTC.

This clone was picked up a small number of times. The chain joins TRBV18 to TRBJ2-7, with D perhaps assigned TRBD1 or TRBD2 (5 bases each). CDR1 is KGHSH and CDR2 is LQKENI in the germline V gene. The CDR3 has 15 amino acids. Trimming shortened V by 5 bases and J by 5 bases, and 19 bases separated the two germline ends. The CDR3 nucleotides read TGTGCCAGCTCAGAGAGGACAACTAGAAGCAACGAGCAGTACTTC. It specifies CASSERTTRSNEQYF.

The gene calls are TRBV5-1 and TRBJ2-5; D is perhaps TRBD1 (6 bases). Trimming cost V 4 bases and J 3 bases, with 13 bases left between them. Per germline, CDR1 SGHRS and CDR2 YFSETQ. The CDR3 totals 14 residues. The CDR3, as DNA: TGCGCCAGCAGCCCAAACGCAGGGGAAGAGACCCAGTACTTC. Translation: CASSPNAGEETQYF.

The J gene is TRBJ1-5, the V gene TRBV12-5; no clear D gene. This CDR3 region has 14 residues. Germline V gives CDR1 LGHNT, CDR2 FRNRAP. Trimming shortened V by 2 bases and J by 4 bases, and 9 bases separated the two germline ends. CDR3 DNA sequence: TGTGCTAGTGGTTTGATAGGACCTAATCAGCCCCAGCATTTT. This codes for CASGLIGPNQPQHF.

This chain joins TRBV4-3 and TRBJ1-3; D is ambiguous. V lost 1 base to trimming and J lost 0 bases, with 7 bases between them. From germline, CDR1 is LGHNA and CDR2 YSLEER. The CDR3 runs to 15 residues. CDR3 bases: TGCGCCAGCAGCCAAGTTCCGGGCTCTGGAAACACCATATATTTT. Its translation is CASSQVPGSGNTIYF.

The genes are TRBV2 and TRBJ1-2; D unresolved. CDR3 length: 15 residues. Germline values: CDR1 SNHLY, CDR2 FYNNEI. The germline V and J ends were trimmed by 4 bases and 0 bases, with 12 bases remaining between them. CDR3 in DNA: TGTGCCAGCAGTGTTAGTGACGGAGCTAACTATGGCTACACCTTC. This encodes CASSVSDGANYGYTF.

The chain is built from TRBV11-2 and TRBJ1-2; TRBD1 matches at 9 bases. Germline loops: CDR1 SGHAT, CDR2 FQNNGV. Trimming took 5 bases from V and 2 from J; bases not matched to a gene: 12. This CDR3 is 17 amino acids long. The CDR3 loop is CASSPRDRESGNYGYTF. The CDR3 DNA sequence: TGTGCCAGCAGCCCTCGGGACAGGGAAAGTGGGAACTATGGCTACACCTTC.

The chain is built from TRBV23-1 and TRBJ1-1; no definite D call. TRBV23-1 is filed as an ORF, its function uncertain. V was clipped by 4 bases and J by 4 bases, with 4 bases between them. CDR3 length: 11 amino acids. CDR3 in DNA: TGCGCCAGCAGTCGGAGCACTGAAGCTTTCTTT. It specifies CASSRSTEAFF.

The V gene is TRBV27, the J gene TRBJ2-7; D perhaps matches TRBD2 (6 bases). CDR1 and CDR2 (germline): MNHEY, SMNVEV (reference sequence). The ends were cut back, 4 bases at V and 0 bases at J, with 13 bases in the middle. The CDR3 spans 15 residues. CDR3 DNA sequence: TGTGCCAGCAGTTCCGGGGGTCCGAGCTCCTACGAGCAGTACTTC. Protein sequence: CASSSGGPSSYEQYF.

Here the CDR3 reads CASSVTGAGGSYEQYF. The CDR3 DNA reads as TGTGCCAGCAGCGTAACGGGGGCGGGAGGCTCCTACGAGCAGTACTTC. The V gene is TRBV9, the J gene TRBJ2-7; 8 bases are a match to TRBD2. The V segment lost 1 base and the J segment 0 bases; nucleotides outside the gene matches: 6. CDR1 and CDR2 from the germline V gene are SGDLS and YYNGEE. The CDR3 totals 16 residues.

The V call is TRBV6-2 or TRBV6-3, the J call TRBJ1-6; no definite D call. Per the germline V gene, CDR1 is MNHEY and CDR2 is SVGEGT. The V end lost 0 bases, the J end lost 12 bases, and 9 bases lay between the germline ends. This CDR3 is 13 amino acids long. The CDR3 DNA is TGTGCCAGCAGTTACTCGATGCCCCAACCCCTCCACTTT. Protein sequence: CASSYSMPQPLHF.

This chain joins TRBV9 and TRBJ2-2; 9 bases line up with TRBD1. V shed 3 bases and J 0 bases; nucleotides not matched to a gene: 3. This CDR3 is 16 amino acids long. Germline-derived CDR1 and CDR2 are SGDLS and YYNGEE. CDR3 DNA: TGTGCCAGCAGCGCCCGACAGGGGGCGAACACCGGGGAGCTGTTTTTT. Protein product: CASSARQGANTGELFF.

J is TRBJ1-2 and V is TRBV12-5; D possibly corresponds to TRBD1 (5 bases). This CDR3 contains 15 residues. Looked up from germline, CDR1 is LGHNT and CDR2 is FRNRAP. The V gene lost 2 bases and the J gene lost 5 bases, with 15 bases spanning the gap. Written as DNA, the CDR3 is TGTGCTAGTGGTTTGCAAACGGGGCCTATGTATGGCTACACCTTC. Residues: CASGLQTGPMYGYTF.

The chain has TRBV4-1 and TRBJ1-6, with D possibly being TRBD1 (5 bases). Germline assignment: CDR1 MGHRA and CDR2 YSYEKL. With 1 base removed from V and 9 bases from J, the gap between germline ends came to 22 bases. The CDR3 consists of 18 residues. The CDR3 reads CASSQVAGGEVDGSPLHF. DNA for the CDR3: TGCGCCAGCAGCCAAGTGGCCGGGGGGGAGGTGGATGGTTCACCCCTCCACTTT.

This clone was found a few times. The chain employs TRBV15 and TRBJ2-7; D is uncertain. The CDR3 consists of 12 residues. Germline values: CDR1 LNHNV, CDR2 YYDKDF (reference sequence). Trimming removed 0 bases at V and 3 bases at J, with 3 bases between. The CDR3 loop reads CATSRDLYEQYF. Here the CDR3 DNA reads TGTGCCACCAGCAGAGATCTCTACGAGCAGTACTTC.

The chain has TRBV29-1 and TRBJ2-5, with D tentatively TRBD2 (5 bases). Germline CDR1 and CDR2: SQVTM and ANQGSEA. This CDR3 comprises 14 residues. V was clipped by 6 bases and J by 2 bases, with 16 bases between them. The CDR3 nucleotides are TGCAGCGTCCCCGGGATTCGCCCTCAAGAGACCCAGTACTTC. This codes for CSVPGIRPQETQYF.

This chain joins TRBV9 and TRBJ1-2, with 7 bases lining up with TRBD1. CDR1 is SGDLS, CDR2 YYNGEE, per germline. CDR3 size: 15 residues. V trimming: 5 bases; J trimming: 4 bases; junction bases outside the gene matches: 11. The DNA for the CDR3 is TGTGCCAGCAGGGGTCGGGGACAGCTACTCTATGGCTACACCTTC. Protein: CASRGRGQLLYGYTF.